This is a list of T cell receptor beta chains from one sample in a study of T cell responses to AZD1222 COVID-19 vaccine. Clones were sequenced by immunoSEQ multiplex PCR, and TCRdb holds only the in-frame ones, with some missing. Of about 160,000 clones listed, roughly 90% are singletons. Specimen: peripheral blood, collected 28 days after the second AZD1222 dose. Receptors originate from an adult who received the AZD1222 COVID-19 vaccine. Each CDR3 is given with its conserved first and last residue. D genes are given only for firm matches. For some rows the clone size is stated as once, few or many, or as a class when expanded; others skip it.

TRBD1,once,TRBV10-2,TRBJ2-2,CASSLGTANLGELFF,TGCGCCAGCAGTCTCGGGACAGCTAACTTGGGGGAGCTGTTTTTT
NA,NA,TRBV6-5,TRBJ1-5,CASSSRPNQPQHF,TGTGCCAGCAGTTCCCGGCCCAATCAGCCCCAGCATTTT
NA,NA,TRBV3-1/TRBV3-2,TRBJ1-4,CASSQGGIQTNEKLFF,TGTGCCAGCAGCCAAGGAGGGATCCAAACTAATGAAAAACTGTTTTTT
NA,NA,TRBV16,TRBJ2-4,CASSQGREVNIQYF,TGTGCCAGCAGCCAGGGCAGGGAGGTGAACATTCAGTACTTC
NA,NA,TRBV27,TRBJ1-6,CASSFSGDGSPLHF,TGTGCCAGCAGTTTTTCAGGGGACGGTTCACCCCTCCACTTT
NA,NA,TRBV6-5,TRBJ1-1,CASSYFSGTKATEAFF,TGTGCCAGCAGTTACTTTTCCGGGACAAAGGCCACTGAAGCTTTCTTT
NA,NA,TRBV5-6,TRBJ1-1,CASSLAADRKTEAFF,TGTGCCAGCAGCTTGGCCGCTGACAGAAAGACTGAAGCTTTCTTT
TRBD2,NA,TRBV4-1,TRBJ2-1,CASSPLGRGVNEQFF,TGCGCCAGCAGCCCCCTCGGGCGGGGGGTCAATGAGCAGTTCTTC
NA,NA,TRBV28,TRBJ1-2,CASSLVPQGNYGYTF,TGTGCCAGCAGTTTGGTCCCTCAGGGGAACTATGGCTACACCTTC
NA,NA,TRBV6-5,TRBJ1-4,CASTIGTIQEKLFF,TGTGCCAGCACGATCGGGACAATACAAGAAAAACTGTTTTTT
NA,NA,TRBV5-1,TRBJ1-2,CASSSLPGTGGYTF,TGCGCCAGCAGCTCGCTACCAGGGACGGGGGGCTACACCTTC
NA,NA,TRBV30,TRBJ1-2,CAWRGWGSNGYTF,TGTGCCTGGAGAGGGTGGGGGTCCAATGGCTACACCTTC
NA,NA,TRBV24-1,TRBJ2-4,CATSDYRDKGGRNIQYF,TGTGCCACCAGTGATTACCGGGACAAGGGTGGTAGAAACATTCAGTACTTC
NA,NA,TRBV7-8,TRBJ1-1,CASSGGTEAFF,TGTGCCAGCAGCGGAGGCACTGAAGCTTTCTTT
TRBD1,few,TRBV6-5,TRBJ1-1,CASSPGQGLNTEAFF,TGTGCCAGCAGTCCGGGACAGGGGCTGAACACTGAAGCTTTCTTT
NA,NA,TRBV18,TRBJ1-5,CASSPSGDQPQHF,TGTGCCAGCTCACCATCAGGGGATCAGCCCCAGCATTTT
TRBD1,NA,TRBV10-3,TRBJ1-3,CAIRTETLGTGVTGNTIYF,TGTGCCATCAGGACAGAGACCCTCGGGACAGGGGTAACTGGAAACACCATATATTTT
NA,many,TRBV11-2,TRBJ1-2,CASSLDLGQNYGYTF,TGTGCCAGCAGCCTTGACCTCGGCCAGAACTATGGCTACACCTTC
TRBD2,few,TRBV6-1,TRBJ2-5,CASSEIAGGGETQYF,TGTGCCAGCAGTGAAATAGCGGGGGGAGGAGAGACCCAGTACTTC
TRBD1,NA,TRBV3-1/TRBV3-2,TRBJ1-2,CASSHLGQTSGGYTF,TGTGCCAGCAGCCACCTGGGACAGACCTCGGGTGGCTACACCTTC
NA,NA,TRBV7-6,TRBJ1-2,CASGDWWGYTF,TGTGCCAGCGGTGACTGGTGGGGCTACACCTTC
NA,NA,TRBV4-2,TRBJ2-1,CASSQDSVQNEQFF,TGTGCCAGCAGCCAAGATAGTGTGCAGAATGAGCAGTTCTTC
NA,NA,TRBV11-2,TRBJ2-1,CASSLVTRWSYNEQFF,TGTGCCAGCAGCTTAGTAACCAGGTGGAGCTACAATGAGCAGTTCTTC
TRBD2,NA,TRBV4-3,TRBJ2-1,CASSQAGTSVGEQFF,TGCGCCAGCAGCCAAGCCGGGACTAGCGTGGGTGAGCAGTTCTTC
TRBD2,NA,TRBV29-1,TRBJ2-5,CSVEDLNSGEVETQYF,TGCAGCGTTGAAGATTTGAATAGCGGGGAGGTAGAGACCCAGTACTTC
NA,few,TRBV5-4,TRBJ2-7,CASSPTNNYEQYF,TGTGCCAGCAGCCCGACAAACAACTACGAGCAGTACTTC
TRBD1,once,TRBV9,TRBJ1-1,CASSGGDRTNTEAFF,TGTGCCAGCAGCGGGGGGGACAGAACGAACACTGAAGCTTTCTTT
NA,NA,TRBV5-6,TRBJ1-1,CASSLLLTLNTEAFF,TGTGCCAGCAGCTTGTTACTGACCCTGAACACTGAAGCTTTCTTT
TRBD2,NA,TRBV18,TRBJ2-1,CASSVTSDNEQFF,TGTGCCAGCTCAGTAACTAGCGACAATGAGCAGTTCTTC
NA,few,TRBV27,TRBJ1-5,CASSKGGGPFNQPQHF,TGTGCCAGCAGTAAAGGCGGGGGCCCTTTCAATCAGCCCCAGCATTTT
NA,NA,TRBV28,TRBJ1-5,CASSSKGGGRGQPQHF,TGTGCCAGCAGTTCGAAGGGAGGGGGTAGGGGTCAGCCCCAGCATTTT
TRBD2,NA,TRBV6-6,TRBJ2-1,CASRGLAGALRDEQFF,TGTGCCAGCAGAGGACTAGCGGGGGCCCTCCGGGATGAGCAGTTCTTC
NA,NA,TRBV30,TRBJ1-1,CAWSFDRWAFF,TGTGCCTGGAGTTTTGACCGGTGGGCTTTCTTT
NA,NA,TRBV4-3,TRBJ2-3,CASSQGGGSPDTQYF,TGCGCCAGCAGCCAAGGGGGCGGTTCGCCAGATACGCAGTATTTT
NA,NA,TRBV7-9,TRBJ1-2,CASSPENRDNYGYTF,TGTGCCAGCAGCCCCGAGAACCGGGACAATTATGGCTACACCTTC
TRBD1,NA,TRBV2,TRBJ1-5,CASRGQGDSQPQHF,TGTGCCAGCAGGGGACAGGGCGACTCCCAGCCCCAGCATTTT
TRBD2,once,TRBV20-1,TRBJ2-1,CSASNIRGGTSNYNEQFF,TGCAGTGCTAGTAATATACGAGGGGGGACTAGTAATTACAATGAGCAGTTCTTC
NA,NA,TRBV11-2,TRBJ1-5,CASSLGLGGRSNQPQHF,TGTGCCAGCAGCTTAGGTCTCGGGGGACGAAGCAATCAGCCCCAGCATTTT
TRBD1,few,TRBV27,TRBJ1-5,CASSPTGGHQPQHF,TGTGCCAGCAGTCCAACAGGGGGCCACCAGCCCCAGCATTTT
NA,few,TRBV27,TRBJ1-2,CASSRDVRSYGYTF,TGTGCCAGCAGTAGGGACGTCCGTTCCTATGGCTACACCTTC
NA,NA,TRBV27,TRBJ2-6,CASSLYRGGANVLTF,TGTGCCAGCAGTTTATACCGGGGTGGGGCCAACGTCCTGACTTTC
NA,few,TRBV30,TRBJ1-4,CACNLLEAIGEKLFF,TGTGCCTGTAATCTCTTGGAGGCTATCGGTGAAAAACTGTTTTTT
NA,NA,TRBV5-1,TRBJ2-1,CASWTGPGEGEQFF,TGCGCCAGCTGGACAGGGCCAGGGGAGGGTGAGCAGTTCTTC